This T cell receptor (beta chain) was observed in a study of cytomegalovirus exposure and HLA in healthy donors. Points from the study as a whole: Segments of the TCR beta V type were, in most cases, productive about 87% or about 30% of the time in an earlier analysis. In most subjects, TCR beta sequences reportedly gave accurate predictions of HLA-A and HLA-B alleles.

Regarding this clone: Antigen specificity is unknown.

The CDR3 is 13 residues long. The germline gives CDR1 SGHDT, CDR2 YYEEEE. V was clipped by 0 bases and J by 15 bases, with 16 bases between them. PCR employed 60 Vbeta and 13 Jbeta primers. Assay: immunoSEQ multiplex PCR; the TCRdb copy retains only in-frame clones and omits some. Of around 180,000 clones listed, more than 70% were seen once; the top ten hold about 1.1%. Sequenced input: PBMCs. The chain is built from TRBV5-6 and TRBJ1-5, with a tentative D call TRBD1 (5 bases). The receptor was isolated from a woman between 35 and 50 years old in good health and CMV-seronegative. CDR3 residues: CASSLGGSPQGHF. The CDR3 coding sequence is TGTGCCAGCAGCTTGGGGGGCAGTCCCCAAGGGCATTTT. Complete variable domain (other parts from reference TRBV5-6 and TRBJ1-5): DAGVTQSPTHLIKTRGQQVTLRCSPKSGHDTVSWYQQALGQGPQFIFQYYEEEERQRGNFPDRFSGHQFPNYSSELNVNALLLGDSALYLCASSLGGSPQGHFGDGTRLSIL.